This T cell receptor (beta chain) was captured by sequencing in a study of regulatory T cells in long-lasting Graves disease. According to the study, TCR beta libraries were built with iRepertoire HTBI primers and CDR3-region Arm-PCR. Authors' methods: Among the samples, 60 to 75 TRBV and some 15 TRBJ segments were identified. MiXCR was run by TCRdb on the multiplex PCR reads, yielding one entry per CDR3 protein. These V and J calls originate from TCRdb's pipeline instead of the authors' own analysis. Among fewer than 450,000 distinct CDR3 sequences listed, under 25% were seen once. With 1 base removed from V and 4 bases from J, the gap between germline ends came to 11 bases. Germline lookup yields CDR1 DFQATT and CDR2 SNEGSKA (reference sequence). CDR3 length: 13 amino acids. General study results and limits: There was favoring of TRBV28, TRBJ1-2 and TRBJ2-5 in persistent disease.

For this clonotype: The antigen is not known.

Specified time point: persistent/refractory GD, antithyroid drugs over 5 years with positive TRAb. Making the TCR library involved RNA that had been extracted from PBMCs. EDTA tubes received around 9 milliliters of drawn peripheral blood. The TCR originated in a female donor with Graves disease. The rearrangement joins TRBV20-1 to TRBJ2-7; D gene ambiguous. The sample in question was peripheral blood mononuclear cells (PBMCs), obtained when the disease was refractory, from a patient treated with antithyroid drugs. The CDR3 bases are TGCAGTGCTAGAGGGTGGTACCTTTACGAGCAGTACTTC. This sequence encodes CSARGWYLYEQYF.